This section outlines one T cell receptor (beta chain) sequence together with its context. Its antigen is unknown. This record comes from a study of T cell responses to AZD1222 COVID-19 vaccine. Whole-study findings and limits: Repertoires in all cases were sampled only once the peak T cell response had passed. Donor demographics were predominantly white British with a female majority; clonal diversity may be underestimated. Baseline seropositives among AZD1222 recipients totaled only five to seven.

This table comes from immunoSEQ multiplex PCR, and its TCRdb copy is limited to in-frame clones, with some not included. The sample holds 95,000 or so clones, about 90% seen once. The source is an adult in good health. The material sequenced was peripheral blood, taken on day 0 of MenACWY control vaccination.

The CDR3 is CASARQRNTEAFF. Written as DNA, the CDR3 is TGCGCCAGCGCCAGACAGAGGAACACTGAAGCTTTCTTT. The chain employs TRBV23-1 and TRBJ1-1, with D possibly being TRBD1 (5 bases). TRBV23-1 is reported as an ORF; its role is uncertain. The CDR3 has 13 residues. Trimming removed 8 bases from V and 1 base from J, with 11 bases in between.